This T cell receptor (beta chain) was sequenced during a study of blood T cell repertoires in COVID-19. Across the study: The samples span acute and convalescent COVID-19 from the United States, Italy and Spain.

V lost 0 bases and J lost 4; bases outside the gene matches: 5. Germline V gene lookup returns CDR1 SGHAT and CDR2 FQNNGV. The CDR3 is 15 amino acids. Some clones are missing from TCRdb's copy, which holds only in-frame ones; the method was immunoSEQ multiplex PCR. The table has 210,000 or so clones, more than 70% seen once; the top ten hold approximately 2.6%. The TCR was taken from a woman aged 55-69 years with acute or convalescent COVID-19. Sequencing was done on a sample of peripheral blood. The genes are TRBV11-2 and TRBJ2-7, with 8 positions matching TRBD2. The CDR3 sequence: CASSLESGRMYEQYF. The CDR3 nucleotides are TGTGCCAGCAGCTTAGAAAGCGGGAGAATGTACGAGCAGTACTTC. The whole variable domain, remainder taken from reference TRBV11-2 and TRBJ2-7, is EAGVAQSPRYKIIEKRQSVAFWCNPISGHATLYWYQQILGQGPKLLIQFQNNGVVDDSQLPKDRFSAERLKGVDSTLKIQPAKLEDSAVYLCASSLESGRMYEQYFGPGTRLTVT.